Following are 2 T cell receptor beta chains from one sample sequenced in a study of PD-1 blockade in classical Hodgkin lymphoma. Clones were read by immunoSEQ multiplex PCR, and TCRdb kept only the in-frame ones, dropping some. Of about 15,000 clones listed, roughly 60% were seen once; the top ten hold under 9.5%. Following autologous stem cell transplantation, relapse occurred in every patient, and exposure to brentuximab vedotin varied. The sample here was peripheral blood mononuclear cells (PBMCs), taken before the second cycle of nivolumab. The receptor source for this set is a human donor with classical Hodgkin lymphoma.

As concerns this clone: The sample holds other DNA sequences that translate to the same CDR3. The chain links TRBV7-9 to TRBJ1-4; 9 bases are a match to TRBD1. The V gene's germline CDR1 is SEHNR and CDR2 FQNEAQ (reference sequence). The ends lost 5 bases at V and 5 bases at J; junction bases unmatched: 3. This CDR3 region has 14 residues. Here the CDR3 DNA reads TGTGCCAGCAGCCTCGGACAGGGGAATGAAAAACTGTTTTTT. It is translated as CASSLGQGNEKLFF.

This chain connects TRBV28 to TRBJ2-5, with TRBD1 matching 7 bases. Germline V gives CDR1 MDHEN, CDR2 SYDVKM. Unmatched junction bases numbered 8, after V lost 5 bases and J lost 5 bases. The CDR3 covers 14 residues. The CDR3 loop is CASSPDRAWETQYF. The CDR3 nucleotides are TGTGCCAGCAGTCCAGACAGGGCATGGGAGACCCAGTACTTC. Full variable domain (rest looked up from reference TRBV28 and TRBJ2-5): DVKVTQSSRYLVKRTGEKVFLECVQDMDHENMFWYRQDPGLGLRLIYFSYDVKMKEKGDIPEGYSVSREKKERFSLILESASTNQTSMYLCASSPDRAWETQYFGPGTRLLVL.